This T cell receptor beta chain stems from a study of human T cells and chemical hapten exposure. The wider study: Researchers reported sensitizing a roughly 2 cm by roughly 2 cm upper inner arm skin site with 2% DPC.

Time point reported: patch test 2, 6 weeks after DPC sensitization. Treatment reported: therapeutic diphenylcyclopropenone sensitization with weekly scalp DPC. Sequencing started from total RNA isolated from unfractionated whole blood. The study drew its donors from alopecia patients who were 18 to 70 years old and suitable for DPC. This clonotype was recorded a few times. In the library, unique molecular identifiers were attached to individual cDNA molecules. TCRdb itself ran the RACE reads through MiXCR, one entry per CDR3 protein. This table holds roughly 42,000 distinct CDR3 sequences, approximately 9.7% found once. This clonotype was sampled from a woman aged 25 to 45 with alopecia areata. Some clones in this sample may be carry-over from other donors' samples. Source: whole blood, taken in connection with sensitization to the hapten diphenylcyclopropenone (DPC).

Here the CDR3 reads CASSLGQGVAMLSEQFF. CDR3 in DNA: TGTGCCAGCAGCTTAGGGCAGGGCGTCGCGATGTTGAGTGAGCAGTTCTTC. The J gene is TRBJ2-1, the V gene TRBV7-2; possible D gene TRBD1, 5 bases. The V end was cut by 1 base, the J end by 9 bases, with 22 bases between. Germline CDR1 reads SGHTA; CDR2 reads FQGNSA. This CDR3 is 17 amino acids long.